The 3 T cell receptor beta chains given below trace back to one sample, sequenced in a study of cytomegalovirus exposure and HLA in healthy donors. The PCR made use of 60 Vbeta and 13 Jbeta primers. The data were produced by immunoSEQ multiplex PCR, yet TCRdb's version contains in-frame clones alone and is incomplete. The table has 150,000 to 200,000 clones, about 79% seen once. The sequencing input was PBMCs. The source is a man in his fifties in good health and CMV-seropositive.

J is TRBJ2-3 and V is TRBV5-6, with D possibly matching TRBD1 (6 bases). The V and J ends lost 4 bases and 4 bases respectively, with 13 bases between them. The CDR3 loop spans 14 amino acids. Germline CDR1 reads SGHDT; CDR2 reads YYEEEE. In DNA, the CDR3 is TGTGCCAGCAGCACGAAGAAGGGGGCAGATACGCAGTATTTT. Its translation: CASSTKKGADTQYF.

This rearrangement joins TRBV6-5 to TRBJ1-2; tentative D call: TRBD1 (5 bases). CDR3 size: 14 residues. Germline CDR1 is MNHEY and CDR2 is SVGAGI. Trimming left V 2 bases short and J 9 bases short, with 16 bases between. The CDR3, as DNA: TGTGCCAGCAGTTACAGTGCCGGGGGTGTGAGCTACACCTTC. Translating gives CASSYSAGGVSYTF.

The chain uses TRBV4-1 and TRBJ2-3; tentatively, D is TRBD2 (6 bases). Germline CDR1 and CDR2: MGHRA and YSYEKL. This CDR3 is 14 amino acids long. The ends were cut back, 3 bases at V and 1 base at J, with 8 bases in the middle. CDR3 sequence (DNA): TGCGCCAGCAGCCAGTCTAGCGGCACAGATACGCAGTATTTT. Protein sequence: CASSQSSGTDTQYF.